The 11 T cell receptor beta chains reported below all come from one sample, sequenced in a study of CD8+ T cells in alopecia areata. Treatment of the sample: oral pan-JAK inhibitor, 5-10 mg twice daily. Extracted from the samples, RNA was reverse transcribed into cDNA to serve as the sequencing template. TCRdb's table, derived via immunoSEQ multiplex PCR, lists solely in-frame clones and lacks some. The table includes 200,000 to 250,000 clones, 64% detected once. Here the sequenced sample was CD4+ T cells sorted from blood, taken at week 4, from a patient treated with tofacitinib. The receptor set was obtained from a human donor with alopecia areata.

The chain employs TRBV27 and TRBJ2-3; either TRBD1 or TRBD2 may fit D (5 bases each). Trimming removed 5 bases from V and 0 bases from J, with 12 bases in between. Germline loops: CDR1 MNHEY, CDR2 SMNVEV (reference sequence). The CDR3 has 15 residues. CDR3 loop: CASSAWGISTDTQYF. The CDR3 DNA follows: TGTGCCAGCAGTGCGTGGGGGATTAGCACAGATACGCAGTATTTT.

Only one count was recorded for this clone. The rearrangement uses TRBV18 and TRBJ1-5; perhaps TRBD1 as D (5 bases). Trimming shortened V by 8 bases and J by 6 bases, and 20 bases separated the two germline ends. In germline, CDR1 is KGHSH, CDR2 LQKENI. CDR3 length: 15 residues. This CDR3 reads CASGRIEGAGQPQHF. CDR3 DNA: TGTGCCAGCGGGCGGATTGAAGGGGCGGGTCAGCCCCAGCATTTT. The full variable domain, its missing parts supplied by reference TRBV18 and TRBJ1-5, is NAGVMQNPRHLVRRRGQEARLRCSPMKGHSHVYWYRQLPEEGLKFMVYLQKENIIDESGMPKERFSAEFPKEGPSILRIQQVVRGDSAAYFCASGRIEGAGQPQHFGDGTRLSIL.

This clone was counted once. The CDR3 protein is CASRDPGDSYF. CDR3 in DNA: TGTGCCAGCAGAGACCCGGGGGATTCGTACTTC. The rearrangement joins TRBV2 to TRBJ2-5, with D perhaps matching TRBD2 (6 bases). CDR1 is SNHLY, CDR2 FYNNEI, per germline. Trimming left V 6 bases short and J 13 bases short, with 15 bases between. The CDR3 runs 11 residues.

In regard to this clone: The sample holds other DNA sequences that translate to the same CDR3. CDR3 protein: CAWSVLGGTEAFF. The CDR3 DNA follows: TGTGCCTGGAGTGTACTTGGGGGCACTGAAGCTTTCTTT. The chain joins TRBV30 to TRBJ1-1, with D possibly being TRBD1 (5 bases). Germline V gene data show CDR1 as GTSNPN and CDR2 as SVGIG (reference sequence). This CDR3 has 13 amino acids. The V and J ends lost 0 bases and 4 bases respectively, with 9 bases between them.

The V and J genes are TRBV30 and TRBJ1-1; 10 bases are a match to TRBD1. CDR1 is GTSNPN, CDR2 SVGIG, per germline (reference sequence). Unmatched junction bases numbered 6, after V lost 3 bases and J lost 2 bases. This CDR3 has 15 amino acids. The CDR3 spells CAWSRTGGLNTEAFF. CDR3 DNA sequence: TGTGCCTGGAGCCGGACAGGGGGGTTAAACACTGAAGCTTTCTTT.

This sequence joins TRBV20-1 and TRBJ1-2; D is unresolved. This CDR3 is 11 amino acids long. CDR1 is DFQATT, CDR2 SNEGSKA, per germline (reference sequence). The V and J ends lost 5 bases and 3 bases respectively, with 7 bases between them. The CDR3 region is CSAVLDYGYTF. The CDR3 bases are TGCAGTGCTGTCCTGGACTATGGCTACACCTTC.

This clone was seen more than once but under ten times. This chain uses TRBV14 with TRBJ2-1; 12 nucleotides line up with TRBD2. J lost 5 bases, V lost 5 bases, and 4 bases had no gene match. Germline-derived CDR1 and CDR2 are SGHDN and FVKESK. The CDR3 spans 15 residues. The CDR3 DNA reads as TGTGCCAGCAGCATCACTAGCGGGGGGCACAATGAGCAGTTCTTC. Translation gives CASSITSGGHNEQFF.

The rearrangement links TRBV4-3 to TRBJ1-1; tentative D call: TRBD1 (5 bases). The V gene's germline CDR1 is LGHNA and CDR2 YSLEER. The CDR3 totals 16 residues. V lost 1 base and J lost 3, with 15 bases in between. This CDR3 is CASSQVGDQIDTEAFF. In DNA, the CDR3 is TGCGCCAGCAGCCAAGTAGGGGACCAAATCGACACTGAAGCTTTCTTT.

The V and J genes are TRBV5-1 and TRBJ2-1, with 7 bases lining up with TRBD1. The CDR3 loop spans 14 amino acids. Germline values: CDR1 SGHRS, CDR2 YFSETQ. Germline trimming cut 4 bases from V and 6 bases from J; bases unmatched to any gene: 7. This CDR3 is CASSEGDRFNEQFF. The CDR3 nucleotides read TGCGCCAGCAGCGAGGGGGACAGATTCAATGAGCAGTTCTTC.

This clone was seen once. The chain recombines TRBV4-1 with TRBJ2-2, with a tentative D call TRBD2 (5 bases). Germline V gene sequence: CDR1 MGHRA, CDR2 YSYEKL. V shed 3 bases and J shed 7 bases, with 9 bases lying between them. The CDR3 runs to 13 residues. CDR3 sequence (DNA): TGCGCCAGCAGCCACGGTAGCGACGGGGAGCTGTTTTTT. This encodes CASSHGSDGELFF.

This clone has more than one count but fewer than ten. The chain couples TRBV29-1 to TRBJ2-4; D uncertain. This CDR3 region has 14 residues. Germline values: CDR1 SQVTM, CDR2 ANQGSEA. V gave up 6 bases and J gave up 1 base, with 13 bases separating them. Written as DNA, the CDR3 is TGCAGCGTCCTACGCATGGGTGCCAAAAACATTCAGTACTTC. Translating it yields CSVLRMGAKNIQYF.